This TCR beta chain originates from a study of T cell responses to AZD1222 COVID-19 vaccine. Study-wide findings and caveats: The donor group comprised mostly white British people and more females; the analysis possibly underestimated clonal diversity.

Worth noting for this clone: The antigen remains undetermined.

CDR3 length: 14 residues. Per germline, CDR1 SQVTM and CDR2 ANQGSEA. V shed 5 bases and J shed 0 bases, with 11 bases lying between them. Assay: immunoSEQ multiplex PCR; the TCRdb copy retains only in-frame clones and omits some. The sample holds 150,000 or so clones, around 90% seen once. Source: peripheral blood, taken on day 0 of AZD1222 vaccination. V is TRBV29-1 and J is TRBJ1-3, with D perhaps TRBD1 (5 bases). The clonotype comes from an adult in good health. The CDR3 nucleotides are TGCAGCGTTTCGGGGGGGGGCTCTGGAAACACCATATATTTT. Its protein product is CSVSGGGSGNTIYF.